This T cell receptor beta chain was captured in a study of T-cell memory formation after mild COVID-19. Study details: Among the donors, TCR clusters were largely specific to each donor. Points from the study as a whole: Chiefly within CM and EM were the contracting CD4+ clones; CD8+ ones were within EMRA. In pre-infection memory, a portion of responding clones appeared, which suggested that cross-reactive memory joined.

This clonotype has just a few counts. No antigen is known for it. Germline lookup yields CDR1 MGHDK and CDR2 SYGVNS. The V segment lost 6 bases and the J segment 0 bases; nucleotides outside the gene matches: 2. This CDR3 spans 14 amino acids. Using constant-segment primers, 5'RACE produced TCR alpha and TCR beta cDNA libraries carrying sample barcodes and UMIs. TCRdb ran MiXCR on the 5' RACE reads and lists one entry per CDR3 protein. The data contain 500,000 to 600,000 distinct CDR3 sequences, about a sixth of them singletons. The source is an adult woman who had mild COVID-19 (a few samples of this study predate the infection). Cell type and time point are not known. The sequencing input was PBMCs or a T cell subset sorted from them (not recorded which). The gene calls are TRBV25-1 and TRBJ2-1; TRBD1 matches at 7 bases. As DNA, the CDR3 is TGTGCCAGCAGAGGACAGGCCTCCTACAATGAGCAGTTCTTC. Translating gives CASRGQASYNEQFF.